The 16 T cell receptor beta chains reported below all come from one sample, sequenced in a study of CD8 T cells in Susac syndrome. RNA was extracted with the RNeasy kit, and a quantity of roughly 0.45 to 1 ug was reverse transcribed using random hexamers. TCRdb re-called the immunoSEQ multiplex PCR reads through MiXCR, storing one row per CDR3 protein. The sample records under 200,000 distinct CDR3 sequences, around 94% being singletons. Sequencing was performed on CD4+ T cells from PBMCs. All receptors derive from a human donor with Susac syndrome.

The chain links TRBV9 to TRBJ2-5, with D possibly TRBD2 on 6 matching bases. Trimming shortened V by 0 bases and J by 5 bases, and 14 bases separated the two germline ends. This CDR3 region has 15 residues. CDR1 and CDR2 from the germline V gene are SGDLS and YYNGEE. CDR3 residues: CASSVARGLGETQYF. DNA for the CDR3: TGTGCCAGCAGCGTAGCTAGGGGACTCGGGGAGACCCAGTACTTC.

V and J are TRBV18 and TRBJ1-1; D remains unclear. This CDR3 region has 15 residues. V lost 3 bases and J 0 bases, leaving 11 bases between the germline ends. Germline lookup yields CDR1 KGHSH and CDR2 LQKENI. The CDR3: CASSPPSHMNTEAFF. CDR3 DNA: TGTGCCAGCTCACCTCCCAGCCACATGAACACTGAAGCTTTCTTT. The full variable domain, rest sourced from reference TRBV18 and TRBJ1-1, is NAGVMQNPRHLVRRRGQEARLRCSPMKGHSHVYWYRQLPEEGLKFMVYLQKENIIDESGMPKERFSAEFPKEGPSILRIQQVVRGDSAAYFCASSPPSHMNTEAFFGQGTRLTVV.

This clonotype was observed a few times. The V gene is TRBV6-6, the J gene TRBJ2-3, with D unclear. Trimming took 5 bases from V and 1 from J, leaving 4 bases between them. The germline gives CDR1 MNHNY, CDR2 SVGAGI (reference sequence). This CDR3 has 12 residues. The CDR3 region has the DNA TGTGCCAGCAGTCTTCGCACAGATACGCAGTATTTT. Translating gives CASSLRTDTQYF.

The chain links TRBV6-7 to TRBJ2-5, with D perhaps matching TRBD1 or TRBD2 (6 bases each). TRBV6-7 is assigned to the ORF class and has an uncertain function. Trimming took 11 bases from V and 3 from J, leaving 22 bases between them. There are 15 residues in the CDR3. This chain's CDR3 is CAEVINRGPKETQYF. CDR3 coding DNA: TGTGCCGAGGTTATCAACCGGGGGCCGAAAGAGACCCAGTACTTC.

A note on this clonotype: Mismatch with germline at one junction end may stem from a read error. The J gene is TRBJ1-1, the V gene TRBV9; D unresolved. Per the germline V gene, CDR1 is SGDLS and CDR2 is YYNGEE. The CDR3 loop spans 13 amino acids. The CDR3 sequence is CASSVGGAGPAIF. The DNA for the CDR3 is TGTGCCAGCAGCGTAGGTGGAGCCGGTCCCGCGATCTTT.

V and J are TRBV25-1 and TRBJ1-1, with D uncertain. The ends were cut back, 6 bases at V and 1 base at J, with 3 bases in the middle. CDR3 length: 11 amino acids. CDR1 and CDR2 (germline): MGHDK, SYGVNS. This chain's CDR3 is CASRANTEAFF. The CDR3 nucleotides read TGTGCCAGCAGGGCGAACACTGAAGCTTTCTTT.

The J gene is TRBJ1-6, the V gene TRBV14; tentatively, D is TRBD1 (6 bases). Germline CDR1 is SGHDN and CDR2 is FVKESK. Trimming left V 5 bases short and J 6 bases short, with 14 bases between. This CDR3 contains 15 residues. The CDR3 nucleotides read TGTGCCAGCAGCTCTCTACAGGGATCTAATTCACCCCTCCACTTT. Encoded protein: CASSSLQGSNSPLHF.

V is TRBV4-1 and J is TRBJ1-1; D remains unclear. Germline lookup yields CDR1 MGHRA and CDR2 YSYEKL. The CDR3 length is 16 residues. Trimming removed 5 bases from V and 1 base from J, with 17 bases in between. DNA for the CDR3: TGCGCCAGCAGCACCGTCCGGGCCGCCAAGAACACTGAAGCTTTCTTT. Protein sequence: CASSTVRAAKNTEAFF.

V usage is TRBV19 and J usage is TRBJ1-1; a possible D gene is TRBD1 (5 bases). The CDR3 is made up of 13 amino acids. Germline V gene sequence: CDR1 LNHDA, CDR2 SQIVND (reference sequence). V lost 5 bases and J lost 4, with 11 bases in between. The CDR3 region has the DNA TGTGCCAGTAGTCCCAAGAGGGGCACTGAAGCTTTCTTT. It yields the protein CASSPKRGTEAFF.

This rearrangement joins TRBV7-2 to TRBJ1-5; D gene unclear. Per germline, CDR1 SGHTA and CDR2 FQGNSA. This CDR3 contains 12 residues. The V gene lost 3 bases and the J gene lost 5 bases, with 5 bases spanning the gap. CDR3 DNA: TGTGCCAGCAGCTTTTACGATCAGCCCCAGCATTTT. Translating gives CASSFYDQPQHF.

The chain is built from TRBV11-2 and TRBJ2-1; TRBD2 agrees at 8 bases. The CDR3 sequence is 11 residues long. Germline V gene lookup returns CDR1 SGHAT and CDR2 FQNNGV. J lost 15 bases, V lost 8 bases, and 9 bases had no gene match. CDR3 region: CASVTGTSLFF. Written as DNA, the CDR3 is TGTGCCAGCGTGACCGGGACTAGTTTGTTCTTC.

This clonotype came up once. The chain recombines TRBV7-9 with TRBJ2-6; perhaps TRBD1 as D (7 bases). Germline CDR1 SEHNR, CDR2 FQNEAQ (reference sequence). The CDR3 totals 19 residues. V was clipped by 5 bases and J by 1 base, with 21 bases between them. CDR3: CASSDRVQGGASGANVLTF. The CDR3 DNA follows: TGTGCCAGCAGCGATCGGGTGCAGGGGGGCGCTTCTGGGGCCAACGTCCTGACTTTC. Drawing the rest from reference TRBV7-9 and TRBJ2-6, the complete variable domain is DTGVSQNPRHKITKRGQNVTFRCDPISEHNRLYWYRQTLGQGPEFLTYFQNEAQLEKSRLLSDRFSAERPKGSFSTLEIQRTEQGDSAMYLCASSDRVQGGASGANVLTFGAGSRLTVL.

V and J are TRBV12-3 or TRBV12-4 and TRBJ2-3, with D unresolved. V was shortened by 3 bases and J by 2 bases, with 9 bases between the two germline ends. The CDR3 extends over 14 amino acids. The chain's CDR3 is CASSLASLTDTQYF. The CDR3 DNA sequence: TGTGCCAGCAGTTTGGCGAGCCTCACAGATACGCAGTATTTT.

The V and J genes are TRBV6-2 or TRBV6-3 and TRBJ2-6; D is unclear. The CDR3 is 17 amino acids. V was cut by 0 bases and J by 0 bases, with 9 bases left in between. Germline V lookup: CDR1 MNHEY, CDR2 SVGEGT. CDR3 region: CASSYSRHGSGANVLTF. The CDR3 bases are TGTGCCAGCAGTTACTCTAGGCACGGCTCTGGGGCCAACGTCCTGACTTTC.

The chain uses TRBV12-3 or TRBV12-4 and TRBJ1-2, with 8 positions matching TRBD1. CDR3 length: 13 amino acids. V gave up 5 bases and J gave up 6 bases; unmatched junction bases: 5. The CDR3 DNA sequence: TGTGCCAGCAGTCCTGGGACAGGCAATGGCTACACCTTC. Amino acid sequence: CASSPGTGNGYTF.

This chain joins TRBV7-9 and TRBJ2-7; 10 nucleotides agree with TRBD1. The CDR3 is made up of 15 amino acids. J gave up 5 bases and V 3 bases, and 7 bases lay outside the gene matches. From germline, CDR1 is SEHNR and CDR2 FQNEAQ (reference sequence). The CDR3, as DNA: TGTGCCAGCAGCTTGGTGACAGGGGGCGTCGACGAGCAGTACTTC. Translating it yields CASSLVTGGVDEQYF. The variable domain in full, with the rest retrieved from reference TRBV7-9 and TRBJ2-7, is DTGVSQNPRHKITKRGQNVTFRCDPISEHNRLYWYRQTLGQGPEFLTYFQNEAQLEKSRLLSDRFSAERPKGSFSTLEIQRTEQGDSAMYLCASSLVTGGVDEQYFGPGTRLTVT.